These T cell receptor beta chains were read from a single sample in a study of CD8+ T cells in alopecia areata. Repertoires were generated with immunoSEQ multiplex PCR, while TCRdb's copy carries only in-frame clones and drops some. The sample has 25,000 to 35,000 clones, approximately 65% seen once; the top ten hold about a sixth. The sequencing sample was made of NKG2D-high CD8+ T cells sorted from blood. The origin of the receptors is a human donor with alopecia areata. Each CDR3 is given with its conserved first and last residue. Each record gives: V gene, J gene, D gene, clone size, CDR3 protein, CDR3 DNA. D genes are given only for firm matches. Not all rows give a size; the values are once, few, many and, for expanded clones, a class.

V gene: TRBV4-3
J gene: TRBJ1-1
D gene: NA
clone size: NA
CDR3 protein: CASSQVSGPTEAFF
CDR3 DNA: TGCGCCAGCAGCCAAGTGTCCGGTCCCACTGAAGCTTTCTTT

V gene: TRBV4-1
J gene: TRBJ2-2
D gene: TRBD2
clone size: NA
CDR3 protein: CASSQESSGNTGELFF
CDR3 DNA: TGCGCCAGCAGCCAAGAGTCTAGCGGGAACACCGGGGAGCTGTTTTTT

V gene: TRBV5-1
J gene: TRBJ2-1
D gene: TRBD1
clone size: once
CDR3 protein: CASSFGTGKNEQFF
CDR3 DNA: TGCGCCAGCAGCTTCGGGACAGGGAAAAATGAGCAGTTCTTC

V gene: TRBV5-1
J gene: TRBJ2-7
D gene: NA
clone size: NA
CDR3 protein: CASSLQQGYEQYF
CDR3 DNA: TGCGCCAGCAGCCTTCAACAGGGATACGAGCAGTACTTC

V gene: TRBV5-1
J gene: TRBJ2-1
D gene: NA
clone size: NA
CDR3 protein: CASSSQNNEQFF
CDR3 DNA: TGCGCCAGCAGCTCACAGAACAATGAGCAGTTCTTC

V gene: TRBV4-1
J gene: TRBJ2-5
D gene: TRBD1
clone size: once
CDR3 protein: CASSLTGQGAPETQYF
CDR3 DNA: TGCGCCAGCAGCCTGACGGGACAGGGGGCGCCAGAGACCCAGTACTTC

V gene: TRBV7-9
J gene: TRBJ2-7
D gene: NA
clone size: few
CDR3 protein: CASSRMDEQYF
CDR3 DNA: TGTGCCAGCAGCAGGATGGACGAGCAGTACTTC

V gene: TRBV7-7
J gene: TRBJ1-1
D gene: NA
clone size: NA
CDR3 protein: CASATGRNTEAFF
CDR3 DNA: TGTGCCAGCGCCACAGGACGCAACACTGAAGCTTTCTTT

V gene: TRBV27
J gene: TRBJ2-2
D gene: TRBD2
clone size: NA
CDR3 protein: CASNKLAGARNTGELFF
CDR3 DNA: TGTGCCAGCAACAAACTAGCGGGGGCCCGAAACACCGGGGAGCTGTTTTTT

V gene: TRBV29-1
J gene: TRBJ2-4
D gene: NA
clone size: NA
CDR3 protein: CSVVAETKNIQYF
CDR3 DNA: TGCAGCGTTGTAGCAGAAACGAAAAACATTCAGTACTTC

V gene: TRBV5-6
J gene: TRBJ2-7
D gene: TRBD1
clone size: NA
CDR3 protein: CASSPGTGAYEQYF
CDR3 DNA: TGTGCCAGCAGCCCCGGGACAGGGGCCTACGAGCAGTACTTC

V gene: TRBV28
J gene: TRBJ2-1
D gene: TRBD2
clone size: once
CDR3 protein: CASSSRTSPYYYNEQFF
CDR3 DNA: TGTGCCAGCAGTTCCCGGACTAGCCCATACTATTACAATGAGCAGTTCTTC

V gene: TRBV7-9
J gene: TRBJ1-2
D gene: TRBD1
clone size: NA
CDR3 protein: CASSSPGTGLGYTF
CDR3 DNA: TGTGCCAGCAGCTCCCCCGGGACAGGACTCGGCTACACCTTC

V gene: TRBV29-1
J gene: TRBJ2-7
D gene: TRBD2
clone size: NA
CDR3 protein: CSVLSSGSSYEQYF
CDR3 DNA: TGCAGCGTTTTATCTAGCGGAAGCTCCTACGAGCAGTACTTC

V gene: TRBV2
J gene: TRBJ2-7
D gene: NA
clone size: NA
CDR3 protein: CASSEWSGTYEQYF
CDR3 DNA: TGTGCCAGCAGTGAATGGTCAGGGACCTACGAGCAGTACTTC

V gene: TRBV18
J gene: TRBJ2-1
D gene: NA
clone size: NA
CDR3 protein: CASSPGPYNEQFF
CDR3 DNA: TGTGCCAGCTCACCAGGCCCCTACAATGAGCAGTTCTTC

V gene: TRBV9
J gene: TRBJ2-3
D gene: NA
clone size: NA
CDR3 protein: CASSPNTDTQYF
CDR3 DNA: TGTGCCAGCAGCCCCAACACAGATACGCAGTATTTT

V gene: TRBV7-2
J gene: TRBJ2-5
D gene: TRBD2
clone size: NA
CDR3 protein: CASSPGTSGEETQYF
CDR3 DNA: TGTGCCAGCAGCCCAGGGACTAGCGGGGAGGAGACCCAGTACTTC

V gene: TRBV4-3
J gene: TRBJ1-1
D gene: NA
clone size: NA
CDR3 protein: CASSQVKGDTEAFF
CDR3 DNA: TGCGCCAGCAGCCAAGTCAAGGGGGACACTGAAGCTTTCTTT

V gene: TRBV7-9
J gene: TRBJ2-1
D gene: NA
clone size: NA
CDR3 protein: CASSYGGAYNEQFF
CDR3 DNA: TGTGCCAGCAGCTACGGCGGGGCCTACAATGAGCAGTTCTTC

V gene: TRBV5-4
J gene: TRBJ2-7
D gene: NA
clone size: NA
CDR3 protein: CASSSGTATYEQHF
CDR3 DNA: TGTGCCAGCAGCTCCGGGACGGCTACCTACGAGCAGCACTTC

V gene: TRBV29-1
J gene: TRBJ2-7
D gene: TRBD2
clone size: NA
CDR3 protein: CSVVTQGGLAGTGYEQYF
CDR3 DNA: TGCAGCGTTGTAACCCAAGGGGGACTAGCGGGAACAGGCTACGAGCAGTATTTC

V gene: TRBV27
J gene: TRBJ1-5
D gene: NA
clone size: NA
CDR3 protein: CASSFFGSQPQHF
CDR3 DNA: TGTGCCAGCAGTTTCTTCGGCAGTCAGCCCCAGCATTTT

V gene: TRBV18
J gene: TRBJ2-1
D gene: TRBD2
clone size: NA
CDR3 protein: CASSPLTSGSYNEQFF
CDR3 DNA: TGTGCCAGCTCACCTTTGACTAGCGGATCTTACAATGAGCAGTTCTTC

V gene: TRBV28
J gene: TRBJ2-7
D gene: NA
clone size: NA
CDR3 protein: CASRDLTSYEQYF
CDR3 DNA: TGTGCCAGCAGGGACCTAACCTCCTACGAGCAGTACTTC

V gene: TRBV5-1
J gene: TRBJ2-4
D gene: NA
clone size: NA
CDR3 protein: CASSSQGVARGTLGNIQYF
CDR3 DNA: TGCGCCAGCAGCTCCCAGGGAGTGGCAAGGGGAACATTGGGGAACATTCAGTACTTC

V gene: TRBV28
J gene: TRBJ2-5
D gene: TRBD2
clone size: NA
CDR3 protein: CASSPPNYQAGGQETQYF
CDR3 DNA: TGTGCCAGCAGTCCCCCCAACTATCAAGCGGGAGGGCAAGAGACCCAGTACTTC

V gene: TRBV5-6
J gene: TRBJ1-5
D gene: NA
clone size: NA
CDR3 protein: CASSLGTSLNQPQHF
CDR3 DNA: TGTGCCAGCAGCTTGGGAACGTCCCTAAATCAGCCCCAGCATTTT

V gene: TRBV5-4
J gene: TRBJ2-1
D gene: NA
clone size: few
CDR3 protein: CASSLGLTDNEQFF
CDR3 DNA: TGTGCCAGCAGCTTGGGACTAACCGACAATGAGCAGTTCTTC

V gene: TRBV7-9
J gene: TRBJ2-1
D gene: NA
clone size: few
CDR3 protein: CASSRDNNEQFF
CDR3 DNA: TGTGCCAGCAGCCGGGACAACAATGAGCAGTTCTTC

V gene: TRBV6-5
J gene: TRBJ2-5
D gene: NA
clone size: NA
CDR3 protein: CASSSAGGIETQYF
CDR3 DNA: TGTGCCAGCAGTTCGGCAGGGGGGATTGAGACCCAGTACTTC

V gene: TRBV5-4
J gene: TRBJ1-2
D gene: NA
clone size: NA
CDR3 protein: CASSLAGGYTF
CDR3 DNA: TGTGCCAGCAGCTTGGCGGGGGGCTACACCTTC

V gene: TRBV7-9
J gene: TRBJ2-1
D gene: TRBD2
clone size: few
CDR3 protein: CASSPGLAGANYNEQFF
CDR3 DNA: TGTGCCAGCAGCCCGGGACTAGCGGGGGCCAATTACAATGAGCAGTTCTTC

V gene: TRBV5-6
J gene: TRBJ2-1
D gene: NA
clone size: NA
CDR3 protein: CASSLWEFFYNEQFF
CDR3 DNA: TGTGCCAGCAGCTTGTGGGAGTTTTTTTACAATGAGCAGTTCTTC

V gene: TRBV5-4
J gene: TRBJ2-3
D gene: TRBD2
clone size: NA
CDR3 protein: CASSLGLEPDTQYF
CDR3 DNA: TGTGCCAGCAGCTTAGGACTAGAACCTGATACGCAGTATTTT